The 3 T cell receptor beta chains below all came from one sample that was sequenced in a study of OX40 agonist ivuxolimab in advanced cancers. The method was immunoSEQ multiplex PCR; TCRdb's version includes in-frame clones alone and lacks a portion of them. In the table there are around 50,000 clones, approximately 71% of which are singletons. The source material was CD4+ or CD8+ T cells sorted from blood, sampled in a trial of the OX40 agonist ivuxolimab. The receptors here all came from an adult with an advanced solid tumor such as melanoma, head and neck, liver or kidney cancer.

This clone was observed a handful of times. J is TRBJ2-2 and V is TRBV7-8; 7 nucleotides match TRBD1. The CDR3 totals 14 residues. V shed 6 bases, J shed 3 bases, and the junction held 4 bases outside the gene matches. Germline V gene data show CDR1 as SGHVS and CDR2 as FQNEAQ. The CDR3 nucleotides read TGTGCCAGCAGTTCCGGGACAGACACCGGGGAGCTGTTTTTT. Protein product: CASSSGTDTGELFF.

The chain employs TRBV19 and TRBJ1-5; D may be TRBD1 (5 bases). The germline V gene encodes CDR1 LNHDA and CDR2 SQIVND (reference sequence). V was trimmed by 7 bases and J by 3 bases, leaving 28 bases between them. There are 19 residues in the CDR3. CDR3 sequence reads: CASKSRGQGGITDNQPQHF. As DNA, the CDR3 is TGTGCCAGTAAGTCCCGGGGTCAGGGAGGGATTACAGACAATCAGCCCCAGCATTTT. The full variable domain, with the rest looked up from reference TRBV19 and TRBJ1-5, is DGGITQSPKYLFRKEGQNVTLSCEQNLNHDAMYWYRQDPGQGLRLIYYSQIVNDFQKGDIAEGYSVSREKKESFPLTVTSAQKNPTAFYLCASKSRGQGGITDNQPQHFGDGTRLSIL.

The chain recombines TRBV4-1 with TRBJ2-1; TRBD2 matches 10 bases. The CDR3 totals 15 residues. CDR1 and CDR2 from the germline V gene are MGHRA and YSYEKL. V shed 3 bases and J 7 bases; nucleotides not matched to a gene: 6. The CDR3 region is CASSHRLAGENEQFF. DNA for the CDR3: TGCGCCAGCAGCCACAGACTAGCGGGTGAGAATGAGCAGTTCTTC.